Following are 20 T cell receptor beta chains from one sample sequenced in a study of CXCR3-negative and CXCR3-positive naive CD8 T cells. Libraries were UMI-labeled 5' RACE TRB cDNA. TCRdb reprocessed the 5' RACE reads and keeps a single row for each CDR3 protein, giving no DNA. The clone table shows 100,000 to 150,000 distinct CDR3 sequences, with the ten largest holding 0.29%. The sample was naive CXCR3- CD8+ T cells from blood. Described subset: CD45RO-CCR7+CD27+CD95- naive CD8+ T cells lacking CXCR3 (TNR3-). The receptors stem from a human donor in good health. Some clones in this sample may be carry-over from other donors' samples.

The rearrangement joins TRBV5-1 to TRBJ1-1. The CDR3 consists of 13 residues. Germline lookup yields CDR1 SGHRS and CDR2 YFSETQ. CDR3 amino acids: CVSSLAGNTEAFF. Full variable domain (missing parts from reference TRBV5-1 and TRBJ1-1): KAGVTQTPRYLIKTRGQQVTLSCSPISGHRSVSWYQQTPGQGLQFLFEYFSETQRNKGNFPGRFSGRQFSNSRSEMNVSTLELGDSALYLCVSSLAGNTEAFFGQGTRLTVV.

The J gene is TRBJ2-5, the V gene TRBV11-2; there is no DNA to check the TCRdb D call of TRBD1. CDR3 size: 16 residues. Germline CDR1 and CDR2: SGHAT and FQNNGV. The CDR3 loop is CASSLALWDRQETQYF.

The chain uses TRBV18 and TRBJ2-7; TCRdb names TRBD2, which stays unverified in the absence of DNA. The length of the CDR3 is 16 residues. Germline V gives CDR1 KGHSH, CDR2 LQKENI. The chain's CDR3 is CASSPRGGREKYEQYF.

The chain joins TRBV28 to TRBJ2-5; as DNA is missing, the TRBD1 call by TCRdb cannot be tested. This CDR3 is 14 amino acids long. Germline CDR1 is MDHEN and CDR2 is SYDVKM. This CDR3 is CASTAPGGGETQYF. Variable domain in full (rest from reference TRBV28 and TRBJ2-5): DVKVTQSSRYLVKRTGEKVFLECVQDMDHENMFWYRQDPGLGLRLIYFSYDVKMKEKGDIPEGYSVSREKKERFSLILESASTNQTSMYLCASTAPGGGETQYFGPGTRLLVL.

The rearrangement uses TRBV28 and TRBJ2-7; there is no DNA to check the TCRdb D call of TRBD1. Germline values: CDR1 MDHEN, CDR2 SYDVKM. This CDR3 is built from 15 residues. This CDR3 is CASSLRGQGAWEQYF.

The gene calls are TRBV5-1 and TRBJ2-1; TCRdb proposes TRBD2, but this gene call is untestable without DNA. The germline V gene has CDR1 SGHRS and CDR2 YFSETQ. There are 17 residues in the CDR3. The CDR3 sequence is CASSPDLSGGAYNEQFF.

The chain uses TRBV27 and TRBJ2-1; TCRdb's assignment of TRBD1 cannot be checked, as there is no DNA. CDR3 length: 14 amino acids. Per the germline V gene, CDR1 is MNHEY and CDR2 is SMNVEV (reference sequence). CDR3 loop: CASMPGTTRNEQFF.

V usage is TRBV6-2 or TRBV6-3 and J usage is TRBJ2-7. CDR3 length: 11 residues. Germline CDR1 reads MNHEY; CDR2 reads SVGEGT. The CDR3 here is CASSYAYEQYF.

The V gene is TRBV7-9, the J gene TRBJ2-5; the D call from TCRdb, TRBD2, cannot be confirmed without DNA. Germline V gives CDR1 SEHNR, CDR2 FQNEAQ (reference sequence). The CDR3 is 16 amino acids. CDR3 residues: CASSTLAGKYQETQYF.

The genes are TRBV29-1 and TRBJ2-1; TCRdb proposes TRBD2, but this gene call is untestable without DNA. Germline lookup yields CDR1 SQVTM and CDR2 ANQGSEA. The CDR3 length is 15 residues. The CDR3 protein is CSVEIGRPAGNEQFF.

CDR3 sequence: CSVEPGQGIEQYF. The chain uses TRBV29-1 and TRBJ2-7; lacking DNA, the TRBD1 call made by TCRdb goes unchecked. The CDR3 extends over 13 amino acids. From germline, CDR1 is SQVTM and CDR2 ANQGSEA.

The chain links TRBV7-9 to TRBJ2-1; TCRdb's assignment of TRBD1 cannot be checked, as there is no DNA. This CDR3 has 19 amino acids. Germline CDR1 SEHNR, CDR2 FQNEAQ (reference sequence). CDR3 region: CASSSTLQGWGQQNNEQFF.

The chain joins TRBV10-3 to TRBJ1-1; the D gene TCRdb calls, TRBD1, cannot be checked with no DNA. The V gene's germline CDR1 is ENHRY and CDR2 SYGVKD. The CDR3 consists of 15 residues. The CDR3 loop is CAIPWLADLCTEAFF.

The gene calls are TRBV5-6 and TRBJ2-5. Germline lookup yields CDR1 SGHDT and CDR2 YYEEEE. The length of the CDR3 is 11 residues. CDR3 amino acids: CASSLNGAQCF.

The rearrangement uses TRBV7-9 and TRBJ2-7. This CDR3 is 11 amino acids long. CDR1 and CDR2 (germline): SEHNR, FQNEAQ (reference sequence). CDR3 region: CASTSSYEQYF. Together with reference TRBV7-9 and TRBJ2-7, the CDR3 gives the full variable domain: DTGVSQNPRHKITKRGQNVTFRCDPISEHNRLYWYRQTLGQGPEFLTYFQNEAQLEKSRLLSDRFSAERPKGSFSTLEIQRTEQGDSAMYLCASTSSYEQYFGPGTRLTVT.

The rearrangement links TRBV29-1 to TRBJ1-2; TCRdb names TRBD1, which stays unverified in the absence of DNA. CDR1 and CDR2 from the germline V gene are SQVTM and ANQGSEA. This CDR3 region has 13 residues. CDR3 sequence reads: CSADPGGTLGYTF.

CDR3 protein: CASSLVAYRNTEAFF. The gene calls are TRBV28 and TRBJ1-1. Germline CDR1 and CDR2: MDHEN and SYDVKM. The CDR3 length is 15 residues.

V usage is TRBV5-1 and J usage is TRBJ2-2; the D gene TCRdb calls, TRBD1, cannot be checked with no DNA. This CDR3 spans 16 amino acids. Germline loops: CDR1 SGHRS, CDR2 YFSETQ. The CDR3 is CASSPRGQQNTGELFF.

The gene calls are TRBV2 and TRBJ2-1; TCRdb calls TRBD2, which cannot be checked without DNA. CDR1 is SNHLY and CDR2 is FYNNEI in the germline V gene. The CDR3 has 17 amino acids. The CDR3 here is CASSEDGLAGGYNEQFF.

This chain's CDR3 is CASTLTSGLASNEQFF. The V gene is TRBV6-5, the J gene TRBJ2-1; TCRdb lists TRBD2, though no DNA is available to test this call. Germline V gives CDR1 MNHEY, CDR2 SVGAGI. This CDR3 comprises 16 residues.